These 21 T cell receptor beta chains came from one sample sequenced in a study of CD4 T cells in relation to SARS-CoV-2 and coronaviruses. Clones were read by immunoSEQ multiplex PCR, and TCRdb kept only the in-frame ones, dropping some. This table holds about 59,000 clones, 86% found once. Unexposed donor CD4+ T cells date from about 2011-2018, before the COVID-19 pandemic. Sequenced sample: memory CD4+ T cells from PBMCs. These receptor sequences come from a human donor in good health.

This chain connects TRBV10-1 to TRBJ2-2; D not certain. The CDR3 length is 14 residues. CDR1 and CDR2 from the germline V gene are WNHNN and SYGVQD (reference sequence). V lost 3 bases and J lost 1, with 6 bases in between. CDR3 sequence: CASSEGLNTGELFF. The CDR3 DNA sequence: TGCGCCAGCAGTGAAGGGTTGAACACCGGGGAGCTGTTTTTT.

This clone was seen only a few times. The rearrangement links TRBV2 to TRBJ2-2; TRBD2 agrees at 13 bases. CDR1 is SNHLY, CDR2 FYNNEI, per germline. CDR3 length: 18 amino acids. V was pared by 5 bases and J by 7 bases, with 13 bases of the junction left unmatched. This CDR3 reads CASSRTSGSPAKGGELFF. In DNA, the CDR3 is TGTGCCAGCAGTCGGACTAGCGGGAGTCCCGCTAAAGGCGGGGAGCTGTTTTTT.

The chain carries TRBV28 and TRBJ2-7, with D maybe TRBD2 (6 bases). V was shortened by 6 bases and J by 3 bases, with 15 bases between the two germline ends. CDR1 and CDR2 (germline): MDHEN, SYDVKM. This CDR3 is 14 amino acids long. CDR3 in DNA: TGTGCCAGCAGACGCCCCCCCGGGGGCTACGAGCAGTACTTC. Encoded protein: CASRRPPGGYEQYF.

CDR3 region: CASVARDNTGELFF. The CDR3 DNA reads as TGTGCCAGCGTGGCCAGGGATAACACCGGGGAGCTGTTTTTT. The chain recombines TRBV7-9 with TRBJ2-2, with D perhaps matching TRBD1 (5 bases). Germline V gene sequence: CDR1 SEHNR, CDR2 FQNEAQ (reference sequence). The CDR3 spans 14 residues. Trimming shortened V by 8 bases and J by 2 bases, and 12 bases separated the two germline ends.

The V and J genes are TRBV2 and TRBJ2-1; TRBD2 matches at 8 bases. Germline loops: CDR1 SNHLY, CDR2 FYNNEI. The CDR3 spans 17 residues. The V and J ends lost 6 bases and 1 base, in that order; junction bases with no gene match: 11. The CDR3 DNA reads as TGTGCCAGCAGAGCTCGAAGCGGGAGCAGGTCCTACAATGAGCAGTTCTTC. It codes for CASRARSGSRSYNEQFF.

The gene calls are TRBV2 and TRBJ1-3, with TRBD1 matching 8 bases. Trimming at V came to 8 bases and at J to 4 bases, leaving 10 bases not matched to a gene. The CDR3 is 15 amino acids. CDR1 SNHLY and CDR2 FYNNEI come from the germline V gene. The CDR3 loop is CASGEQGASGNTIYF. In nucleotides, the CDR3 is TGTGCCAGCGGGGAGCAGGGGGCGTCCGGAAACACCATATATTTT.

The V and J genes are TRBV30 and TRBJ2-3, with 8 bases lining up with TRBD2. V lost 5 bases, J lost 10 bases, and 11 bases stayed unmatched. Germline V lookup: CDR1 GTSNPN, CDR2 SVGIG (reference sequence). The CDR3 contains 13 residues. CDR3 sequence (DNA): TGTGCCTGGCGGGAGCGGGAGCTCGGCGCGCAGTATTTT. Residues: CAWRERELGAQYF.

V and J are TRBV5-6 and TRBJ2-1, with 10 bases that match TRBD2. CDR3 size: 14 residues. Germline V gene sequence: CDR1 SGHDT, CDR2 YYEEEE. V lost 1 base to trimming and J lost 5 bases; unmatched junction nucleotides: 0. CDR3 coding DNA: TGTGCCAGCAGCTTGACTAGCGGGAACAATGAGCAGTTCTTC. Amino acids: CASSLTSGNNEQFF.

The chain combines TRBV28 with TRBJ2-5, with D uncertain. This CDR3 has 15 amino acids. Germline V gene sequence: CDR1 MDHEN, CDR2 SYDVKM. Deletions cut 2 bases from V and 0 bases from J, with 10 bases between. The CDR3 DNA reads as TGTGCCAGCAGTTTAAGGGTAGGGAACCAAGAGACCCAGTACTTC. Translating it yields CASSLRVGNQETQYF.

This clone appeared once. Within the sample, other DNA sequences also encode this same CDR3. This chain connects TRBV6-2 or TRBV6-3 to TRBJ2-7; D is undetermined. CDR1 and CDR2 from the germline V gene are MNHEY and SVGEGT. The CDR3 is made up of 16 amino acids. Between the trimmed V and J ends, which lost 5 bases and 9 bases, there was a span of 26 bases. This CDR3 reads CASSPPLQRAAKGQYF. As DNA, the CDR3 is TGTGCCAGCAGTCCCCCTTTACAACGGGCCGCGAAGGGGCAGTACTTC.

This clone has just a few counts. The chain couples TRBV28 to TRBJ2-7; TRBD1 aligns across 7 bases. V was clipped by 6 bases and J by 5 bases; unmatched bases: 10. Germline V gives CDR1 MDHEN, CDR2 SYDVKM. The CDR3 has 14 amino acids. CDR3 nucleotide sequence: TGTGCCAGCAGCCAGACAGGGCGAGCTCACGAGCAGTACTTC. It encodes CASSQTGRAHEQYF.

The CDR3 DNA reads as TGTGCCAGCAAACGGGAAGTCTCCTACAATGAGCAGTTCTTC. Translated: CASKREVSYNEQFF. The V gene is TRBV2, the J gene TRBJ2-1, with TRBD2 as a possible D gene (5 bases). Germline CDR1 is SNHLY and CDR2 is FYNNEI. The CDR3 is 14 residues long. V shed 7 bases and J shed 0 bases, with 10 bases lying between them.

The chain recombines TRBV27 with TRBJ2-7; 14 bases match TRBD2. Germline assignment: CDR1 MNHEY and CDR2 SMNVEV (reference sequence). The CDR3 is 16 amino acids. The trim removed 7 bases at V and 3 bases at J, leaving 8 bases unmatched. CDR3 loop: CASTTSGRVGLYEQYF. As DNA, the CDR3 is TGTGCCAGCACGACTAGCGGGAGGGTGGGTCTCTACGAGCAGTACTTC.

The genes are TRBV30 and TRBJ2-3; D is possibly TRBD2 (6 bases). The ends were cut back, 2 bases at V and 0 bases at J, with 15 bases in the middle. This CDR3 region has 16 residues. Germline CDR1 reads GTSNPN; CDR2 reads SVGIG (reference sequence). The CDR3 loop is CAWSRPGTSSTDTQYF. The CDR3 region has the DNA TGTGCCTGGAGTCGACCTGGGACTTCTAGCACAGATACGCAGTATTTT.

This sequence joins TRBV18 and TRBJ2-7; the match to TRBD2 covers 10 bases. Unmatched junction bases numbered 5, after V lost 6 bases and J lost 3 bases. This CDR3 spans 14 amino acids. Germline CDR1 KGHSH, CDR2 LQKENI. The CDR3 spells CASSPGLAVYEQYF. DNA for the CDR3: TGTGCCAGCTCGCCCGGACTAGCGGTCTACGAGCAGTACTTC.

The J gene is TRBJ2-3, the V gene TRBV5-1; TRBD2 matches 11 bases. CDR1 and CDR2 from the germline V gene are SGHRS and YFSETQ. Germline trimming cut 1 base from V and 2 bases from J; bases unmatched to any gene: 3. There are 16 residues in the CDR3. The CDR3 DNA is TGCGCCAGCAGCTTGCTGGGACTAGCGGCCACAGATACGCAGTATTTT. Translation: CASSLLGLAATDTQYF.

The chain combines TRBV7-9 with TRBJ1-1, with TRBD1 as a possible D gene (5 bases). Germline assignment: CDR1 SEHNR and CDR2 FQNEAQ (reference sequence). The ends were cut back, 9 bases at V and 3 bases at J, with 14 bases in the middle. The CDR3 extends over 13 amino acids. The CDR3 here is CASSGQAHTEAFF. DNA of the CDR3: TGTGCCAGTTCAGGGCAGGCCCACACTGAAGCTTTCTTT. The complete variable domain, with remaining parts taken from reference TRBV7-9 and TRBJ1-1, reads DTGVSQNPRHKITKRGQNVTFRCDPISEHNRLYWYRQTLGQGPEFLTYFQNEAQLEKSRLLSDRFSAERPKGSFSTLEIQRTEQGDSAMYLCASSGQAHTEAFFGQGTRLTVV.

This clone was counted between two and nine times. The J gene is TRBJ2-3, the V gene TRBV11-2; TRBD1 matches 7 bases. The CDR3 has 15 amino acids. Germline CDR1 and CDR2: SGHAT and FQNNGV. J lost 6 bases, V lost 0 bases, and 6 bases had no gene match. The CDR3: CASSLETGSGDTQYF. DNA for the CDR3: TGTGCCAGCAGCTTAGAGACAGGGTCAGGGGATACGCAGTATTTT. Complete variable domain (other parts from reference TRBV11-2 and TRBJ2-3): EAGVAQSPRYKIIEKRQSVAFWCNPISGHATLYWYQQILGQGPKLLIQFQNNGVVDDSQLPKDRFSAERLKGVDSTLKIQPAKLEDSAVYLCASSLETGSGDTQYFGPGTRLTVL.

The V and J genes are TRBV7-3 and TRBJ2-1, with 8 bases that match TRBD1. V lost 3 bases and J lost 8; bases outside the gene matches: 6. Germline V gene data show CDR1 as SGHTA and CDR2 as FQGTGA. CDR3 length equals 14 residues. CDR3 protein: CASSLDRDRDEQFF. In nucleotides, the CDR3 is TGTGCCAGCAGCTTGGACAGGGATCGCGATGAGCAGTTCTTC.

The V gene is TRBV2, the J gene TRBJ2-7; 8 bases line up with TRBD1. Trimming cost V 8 bases and J 3 bases; bases outside gene matches: 6. This CDR3 spans 13 amino acids. From germline, CDR1 is SNHLY and CDR2 FYNNEI. CDR3 DNA: TGTGCCAGCGAATTAACAGGGGGCTACGAGCAGTACTTC. It is translated as CASELTGGYEQYF.

The chain carries TRBV24-1 and TRBJ2-2; TRBD2 might be the D (6 bases). CDR1 and CDR2 from the germline V gene are KGHDR and SFDVKD. Trimming pared 5 bases from V and 4 bases from J, leaving 13 bases between. The CDR3 is 15 amino acids. In nucleotides, the CDR3 is TGTGCCACCAGTGGAGGCGGGACCGGCACCGGGGAGCTGTTTTTT. It yields the protein CATSGGGTGTGELFF.